These 25 T cell receptor beta chains were sequenced from one sample in a study of T cells of healthy individuals. TCRdb independently ran MiXCR on the 5' RACE reads; one entry per CDR3 protein. The sample holds fewer than 70,000 distinct CDR3 sequences, approximately 14% seen once. The receptors come from a human donor in good health.

This clonotype has ten or more counts. This chain joins TRBV7-6 and TRBJ1-1, with no clear D. CDR1 and CDR2 from the germline V gene are SGHVS and FNYEAQ. The CDR3 is made up of 15 amino acids. The germline V and J ends were trimmed by 3 bases and 2 bases, with 13 bases remaining between them. The CDR3, as DNA: TGTGCCAGCAGCTTTGGCGGGGAACCTAACACTGAAGCTTTCTTT. Encoded protein: CASSFGGEPNTEAFF.

V usage is TRBV2 and J usage is TRBJ1-6; weak D call: TRBD1 (6 bases). CDR3 length: 16 residues. V lost 2 bases and J 3 bases, leaving 11 bases between the germline ends. Germline CDR1 SNHLY, CDR2 FYNNEI. In nucleotides, the CDR3 is TGTGCCAGCAGTGAATCTAGGGGGGTCTATAATTCACCCCTCCACTTT. Its translation: CASSESRGVYNSPLHF.

This clonotype was recorded many times. The chain has TRBV7-2 and TRBJ1-5; D possibly corresponds to TRBD1 (6 bases). V was trimmed by 4 bases and J by 6 bases, leaving 19 bases between them. The CDR3 loop spans 16 amino acids. CDR1 is SGHTA, CDR2 FQGNSA, per germline. CDR3 DNA: TGTGCCAGCAGCTACAGCGGAACGACAGGAGGTCAGCCCCAGCATTTT. Its protein product is CASSYSGTTGGQPQHF.

The chain couples TRBV5-4 to TRBJ2-2, with TRBD2 matching 7 bases. CDR1 and CDR2 (germline): SGHNT, YYREEE (reference sequence). CDR3 length: 15 residues. The ends lost 5 bases at V and 3 bases at J; junction bases unmatched: 7. CDR3 bases: TGTGCCAGCAGTGGGGCGGGGGTCTACACCGGGGAGCTGTTTTTT. This gives the protein CASSGAGVYTGELFF.

This clonotype showed up many times. The V gene is TRBV14, the J gene TRBJ1-6; D is unresolved. Deletions cut 2 bases from V and 9 bases from J, with 5 bases between. This CDR3 is 12 amino acids long. The germline CDR1 and CDR2 sequences are SGHDN and FVKESK. The CDR3 region has the DNA TGTGCCAGCAGCCAACAGTTTTCACCCCTCCACTTT. It yields the protein CASSQQFSPLHF.

This clonotype was seen repeatedly, ten times or more. The chain carries TRBV29-1 and TRBJ2-7, with 8 bases aligning to TRBD2. From germline, CDR1 is SQVTM and CDR2 ANQGSEA. The CDR3 covers 13 residues. V was pared by 4 bases and J by 13 bases, with 15 bases of the junction left unmatched. CDR3 loop: CSVVVSGGLAGYF. CDR3 bases: TGCAGCGTTGTGGTCTCTGGTGGACTAGCAGGATACTTC.

This chain uses TRBV19 with TRBJ2-5; TRBD1 matches 7 bases. The CDR3 has 14 amino acids. The ends lost 5 bases at V and 5 bases at J; junction bases unmatched: 8. CDR1 is LNHDA and CDR2 is SQIVND in the germline V gene (reference sequence). The DNA for the CDR3 is TGTGCCAGTAGTCCCAGACAGGGACGGGAGACCCAGTACTTC. It is translated as CASSPRQGRETQYF.

This clonotype was seen at least ten times. The chain has TRBV20-1 and TRBJ2-5; unclear D gene. Trimming shortened V by 4 bases and J by 5 bases, and 20 bases separated the two germline ends. CDR3 size: 15 residues. Germline CDR1 DFQATT, CDR2 SNEGSKA (reference sequence). CDR3 in DNA: TGCAGTGCTACAAAGGACCAGGACCTTGGGGAGACCCAGTACTTC. Translating it yields CSATKDQDLGETQYF.

This clonotype was detected only a few times. The J gene is TRBJ2-5, the V gene TRBV7-8; D tentatively reads TRBD1 or TRBD2 (5 bases each). V lost 5 bases to trimming and J lost 2 bases, with 9 bases between them. Per germline, CDR1 SGHVS and CDR2 FQNEAQ. The CDR3 sequence is 13 residues long. The CDR3 sequence is CASSMGVQETQYF. DNA for the CDR3: TGTGCCAGCAGCATGGGGGTTCAAGAGACCCAGTACTTC.

This clonotype has ten or more counts. The V gene is TRBV28, the J gene TRBJ2-7; 12 bases are shared with TRBD2. Germline assignment: CDR1 MDHEN and CDR2 SYDVKM. V shed 7 bases, J shed 7 bases, and the junction held 20 bases outside the gene matches. This CDR3 spans 18 amino acids. The CDR3 DNA is TGTGCCAGCATCAACCCTCAGGCTAGCGGGAGGGTAGGGGATGAGCAGTACTTC. Translation: CASINPQASGRVGDEQYF.

This sequence joins TRBV5-5 and TRBJ1-5; possibly TRBD1 for D (5 bases). CDR3 size: 14 residues. V gave up 3 bases and J gave up 1 base, with 8 bases separating them. Per the germline V gene, CDR1 is SGHKS and CDR2 is YYEKEE (reference sequence). CDR3 sequence: CASSWGMSNQPQHF. In DNA, the CDR3 is TGTGCCAGCAGCTGGGGGATGAGCAATCAGCCCCAGCATTTT.

This clonotype appeared a few times. V gene TRBV6-6 combines with J gene TRBJ2-1; TRBD2 matches 14 bases. This CDR3 is 16 amino acids long. V gave up 4 bases and J gave up 8 bases; unmatched junction bases: 7. Germline CDR1 MNHNY, CDR2 SVGAGI (reference sequence). The CDR3 coding sequence is TGTGCCAGCAGTTCCGGACTAGCGGGGGGCATCGATGAGCAGTTCTTC. This codes for CASSSGLAGGIDEQFF.

The rearrangement uses TRBV5-1 and TRBJ1-2; D is unresolved. This CDR3 is 13 amino acids long. The germline V and J ends were trimmed by 0 bases and 3 bases, with 6 bases remaining between them. The germline V gene has CDR1 SGHRS and CDR2 YFSETQ. CDR3 residues: CASSLASDYGYTF. In nucleotides, the CDR3 is TGCGCCAGCAGCTTGGCGTCGGACTATGGCTACACCTTC.

This clonotype was recorded at least ten times. The chain joins TRBV7-2 to TRBJ2-3; D may be TRBD2 (7 bases). Trimming shortened V by 1 base and J by 4 bases, and 15 bases separated the two germline ends. CDR1 SGHTA and CDR2 FQGNSA come from the germline V gene. The CDR3 consists of 16 residues. CDR3 sequence: CASSLGAGARPDTQYF. The CDR3 nucleotides read TGTGCCAGCAGCTTAGGGGCGGGGGCACGGCCAGATACGCAGTATTTT.

This clonotype was found many times. This chain links TRBV6-5 with TRBJ2-2; possibly TRBD2 for D (5 bases). CDR3 length equals 15 residues. Germline loops: CDR1 MNHEY, CDR2 SVGAGI. V lost 2 bases to trimming and J lost 1 base, with 8 bases between them. The CDR3 nucleotides read TGTGCCAGCAGTTACCAAGCGGTGAACACCGGGGAGCTGTTTTTT. Translating gives CASSYQAVNTGELFF.

J is TRBJ2-6 and V is TRBV5-1; D not certain. CDR3 length: 16 amino acids. Per germline, CDR1 SGHRS and CDR2 YFSETQ. Trimming stripped 4 bases from V and 0 bases from J, with 11 bases between. The CDR3 protein is CASSTDGPSGANVLTF. In DNA form, the CDR3 reads TGCGCCAGCAGCACTGACGGACCCTCTGGGGCCAACGTCCTGACTTTC. The full variable domain, with the rest looked up from reference TRBV5-1 and TRBJ2-6, is KAGVTQTPRYLIKTRGQQVTLSCSPISGHRSVSWYQQTPGQGLQFLFEYFSETQRNKGNFPGRFSGRQFSNSRSEMNVSTLELGDSALYLCASSTDGPSGANVLTFGAGSRLTVL.

This clonotype has a count of ten or more. V is TRBV5-4 and J is TRBJ1-3; D unclear. The V gene's germline CDR1 is SGHNT and CDR2 YYREEE (reference sequence). CDR3 length: 16 residues. Between the trimmed V and J ends, which lost 0 bases and 4 bases, there was a span of 14 bases. DNA for the CDR3: TGTGCCAGCAGCTTGGACGCGGCTGTTATGGGAAACACCATATATTTT. Protein product: CASSLDAAVMGNTIYF.

The chain combines TRBV5-1 with TRBJ1-1; 7 nucleotides line up with TRBD1. The CDR3 sequence is 14 residues long. Looked up from germline, CDR1 is SGHRS and CDR2 is YFSETQ. V shed 4 bases and J 4 bases; nucleotides not matched to a gene: 7. CDR3 in amino acids: CASSPEGARTEAFF. The CDR3 region has the DNA TGCGCCAGCAGCCCTGAGGGGGCGCGCACTGAAGCTTTCTTT.

The genes are TRBV7-2 and TRBJ2-7; TRBD1 matches 8 bases. V lost 4 bases to trimming and J lost 2 bases; unmatched junction nucleotides: 7. In germline, CDR1 is SGHTA, CDR2 FQGNSA. The CDR3 consists of 15 residues. The CDR3 sequence: CASSSQGADTYEQYF. CDR3 bases: TGTGCCAGCAGCTCCCAGGGGGCGGACACCTACGAGCAGTACTTC.

The chain employs TRBV6-2 or TRBV6-3 and TRBJ2-3; 8 nucleotides match TRBD2. Germline-derived CDR1 and CDR2 are MNHEY and SVGEGT. The CDR3 contains 15 residues. The V gene end was trimmed by 5 bases and the J gene end by 5 bases; junction bases not matched to a gene: 9. CDR3 nucleotide sequence: TGTGCCAGCAGTCCCCACCGGGGGGGCGAAGATACGCAGTATTTT. Amino acids: CASSPHRGGEDTQYF.

The rearrangement links TRBV6-5 to TRBJ1-1, with 8 bases aligning to TRBD1. The CDR3 has 14 amino acids. The ends lost 4 bases at V and 5 bases at J; junction bases unmatched: 6. The germline CDR1 and CDR2 sequences are MNHEY and SVGAGI. This chain's CDR3 is CASSWTGSRTEAFF. CDR3 DNA sequence: TGTGCCAGCAGTTGGACAGGGAGTAGGACTGAAGCTTTCTTT.

At least ten counts were recorded for this clonotype. The rearrangement links TRBV11-2 to TRBJ2-3; D is uncertain. Germline assignment: CDR1 SGHAT and CDR2 FQNNGV. The V and J ends lost 1 base and 2 bases respectively, with 19 bases between them. The CDR3 loop spans 18 amino acids. CDR3 amino acids: CASSLVSMSRLNTDTQYF. The CDR3, as DNA: TGTGCCAGCAGCTTAGTATCTATGTCAAGGTTAAACACAGATACGCAGTATTTT.

Only a few counts were recorded for this clonotype. This chain connects TRBV19 to TRBJ2-2; perhaps TRBD1 as D (5 bases). The CDR3 consists of 15 residues. Trimming stripped 3 bases from V and 4 bases from J, with 12 bases between. Germline V gene lookup returns CDR1 LNHDA and CDR2 SQIVND (reference sequence). CDR3 protein: CASSISGLGTGELFF. The CDR3 DNA follows: TGTGCCAGTAGTATTTCAGGGCTCGGCACCGGGGAGCTGTTTTTT.

This clonotype was detected many times. The J gene is TRBJ1-1, the V gene TRBV20-1, with D uncertain. The germline V and J ends were trimmed by 3 bases and 1 base, with 6 bases remaining between them. The CDR3 sequence is 12 residues long. Germline CDR1 reads DFQATT; CDR2 reads SNEGSKA (reference sequence). The CDR3 region is CSASKPNTEAFF. CDR3 nucleotide sequence: TGCAGTGCTAGCAAGCCGAACACTGAAGCTTTCTTT.

This clonotype was observed at least ten times. The rearrangement uses TRBV5-1 and TRBJ2-5; 10 nucleotides match TRBD2. Germline V gives CDR1 SGHRS, CDR2 YFSETQ. This CDR3 has 18 residues. V lost 4 bases, J lost 4 bases, and 16 bases stayed unmatched. CDR3 sequence reads: CASSIGTSVQRGGETQYF. CDR3 nucleotides: TGCGCCAGCAGCATCGGGACTAGCGTCCAACGGGGAGGAGAGACCCAGTACTTC.